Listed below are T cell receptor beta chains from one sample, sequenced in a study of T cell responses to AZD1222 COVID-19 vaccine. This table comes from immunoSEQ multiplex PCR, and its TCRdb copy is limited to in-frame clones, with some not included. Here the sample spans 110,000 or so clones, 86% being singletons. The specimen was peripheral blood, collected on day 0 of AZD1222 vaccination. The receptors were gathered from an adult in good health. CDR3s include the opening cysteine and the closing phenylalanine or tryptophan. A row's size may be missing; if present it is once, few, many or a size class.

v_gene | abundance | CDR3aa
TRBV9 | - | CASSVGRENYGYTF
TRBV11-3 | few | CASSSGTAGPYNEQFF
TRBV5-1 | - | CASSFLGTGGRGYTF
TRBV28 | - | CARRHGGGGTNEKLFF
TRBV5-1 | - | CASSFLATTEAFF
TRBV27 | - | CASIYSNQPQHF
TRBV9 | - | CASSPSGSSNEQFF
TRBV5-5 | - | CASSLKFGADEKLFF
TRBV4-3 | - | CASSQGRGFLSYEQYF
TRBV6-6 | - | CASRTGGLYNEQFF
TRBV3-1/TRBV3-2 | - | CASSRQDSNEKLFF
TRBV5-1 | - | CASSPEEGTNQPQHF
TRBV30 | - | CAWSVNEKLFF
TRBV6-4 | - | CASTPGGLFTDTQYF
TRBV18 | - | CASSTGYSNQPQHF
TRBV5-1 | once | CASSAWDRSGNTIYF
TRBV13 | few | CASSYVGQGGNEKLFF
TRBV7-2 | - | CASSLVSSGVERGEQFF
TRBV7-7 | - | CASSTGTGGGEKLFF
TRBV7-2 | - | CASSPGQDLQPQHF
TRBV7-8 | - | CASSLSVGSMNTEAFF
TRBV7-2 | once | CASSLAGVSAGYTF
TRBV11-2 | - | CASSLGGSYGYTF
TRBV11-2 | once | CASRDLKNRVHYGYTF
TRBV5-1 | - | CASSWSDRGNTEAFF
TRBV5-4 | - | CASRTGQERGGYTF
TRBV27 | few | CASSLSEVGGYEQYF
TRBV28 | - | CASSPPRDYGYTF
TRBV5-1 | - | CASSSQPQGSTNTEAFF
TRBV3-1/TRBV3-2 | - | CASSHRGPMNTEAFF
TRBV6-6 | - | CASSYSIPSNYGYTF
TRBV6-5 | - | CASSYKRGPYEQYF
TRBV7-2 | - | CASSLARGSVSPYF
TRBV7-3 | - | CASSGTGGTDTQYF
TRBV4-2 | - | CASSQGQVEQYF
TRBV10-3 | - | CAIRDRATNTEAFF
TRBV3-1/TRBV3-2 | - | CASSHVGNTIYF
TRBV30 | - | CAWRDTALSTEAFF
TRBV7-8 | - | CASSSTGKGADTQYF
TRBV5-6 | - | CASSRFYKVVSYEQYF
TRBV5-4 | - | CASSSRTGGRSEAFF
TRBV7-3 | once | CASSPGTAQETQYF
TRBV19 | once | CASSIKAAGAREKLFF
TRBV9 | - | CASSSPVRGYTF
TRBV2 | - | CASTGRPGSNTEAFF
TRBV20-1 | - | CSAPVYGYTF
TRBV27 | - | CASSLGTGKQEAFF
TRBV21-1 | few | CASILNALGTGQETQYF
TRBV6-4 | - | CASSASQGARGYTF